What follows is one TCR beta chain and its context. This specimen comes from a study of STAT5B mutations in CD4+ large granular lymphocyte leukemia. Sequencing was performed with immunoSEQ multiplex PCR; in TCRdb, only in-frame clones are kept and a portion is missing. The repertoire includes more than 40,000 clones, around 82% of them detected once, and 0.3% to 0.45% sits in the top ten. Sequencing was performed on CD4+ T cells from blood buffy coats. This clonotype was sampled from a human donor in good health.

The CDR3 coding sequence is TGCGCCAGCAGCCCCCTCGGGAGCGCGGGGAGTGAGCAGTTCTTC. It codes for CASSPLGSAGSEQFF. The chain is built from TRBV5-1 and TRBJ2-1; a weak D match, TRBD2 (6 bases). Trimming shortened V by 4 bases and J by 9 bases, and 20 bases separated the two germline ends. The CDR3 loop spans 15 amino acids. CDR1 SGHRS and CDR2 YFSETQ come from the germline V gene.